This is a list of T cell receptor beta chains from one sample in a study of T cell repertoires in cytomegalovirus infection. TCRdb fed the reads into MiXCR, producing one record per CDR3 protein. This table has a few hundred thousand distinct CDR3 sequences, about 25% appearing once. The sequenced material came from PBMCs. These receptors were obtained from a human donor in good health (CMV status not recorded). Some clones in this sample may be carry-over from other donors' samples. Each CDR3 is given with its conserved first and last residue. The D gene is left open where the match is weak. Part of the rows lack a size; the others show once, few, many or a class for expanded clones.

CASSPLSGTSENIQYF	TGTGCCAGCAGCCCCCTATCCGGGACTAGCGAAAACATTCAGTACTTC	16	TRBV7-2	TRBJ2-4	TRBD2	-
CASRSTSGGYNEQFF	TGTGCCAGCAGATCGACTAGCGGAGGGTACAATGAGCAGTTCTTC	15	TRBV6-5	TRBJ2-1	TRBD2	-
CATRDRQAKNIQYF	TGTGCCACCAGGGACAGACAAGCCAAAAACATTCAGTACTTC	14	TRBV19	TRBJ2-4	TRBD1	-
CASSQSQETQYF	TGTGCCAGCTCACAGTCCCAAGAGACCCAGTACTTC	12	TRBV18	TRBJ2-5	-	-
CASRKDGRFNQPQHF	TGTGCCAGCAGAAAGGACGGACGCTTCAATCAGCCCCAGCATTTT	15	TRBV12-3/TRBV12-4	TRBJ1-5	-	few
CARNDHAGRDSPLHF	TGTGCCAGGAACGATCATGCAGGGAGGGATTCACCCCTCCACTTT	15	TRBV2	TRBJ1-6	-	-
CASSLTPHLFF	TGTGCCAGCAGCTTAACACCCCATTTATTCTTC	11	TRBV7-2	TRBJ2-1	-	few
CAWRSVLNEQFF	TGTGCCTGGAGATCCGTTCTTAATGAGCAGTTCTTC	12	TRBV30	TRBJ2-1	-	-
CASSPQMNTQYF	TGTGCCAGCAGTCCGCAGATGAATACGCAGTATTTT	12	TRBV12-3/TRBV12-4	TRBJ2-3	-	-
CASSLASSPQYF	TGTGCCAGCAGCTTGGCTAGTTCTCCGCAGTATTTT	12	TRBV7-8	TRBJ2-3	-	many
CASRTTPGTSRSSEQYF	TGCGCCAGCAGGACCACTCCCGGGACTAGCCGATCCAGCGAGCAGTACTTC	17	TRBV5-1	TRBJ2-7	TRBD2	-
CAISLGQVTDTQYF	TGTGCCATCAGCCTGGGACAGGTCACAGATACGCAGTATTTT	14	TRBV10-3	TRBJ2-3	TRBD1	few
CASSQGGEQYF	TGTGCCAGCAGCCAGGGGGGGGAGCAGTACTTC	11	TRBV6-2/TRBV6-3	TRBJ2-7	-	many
CASSQTGGANTQYF	TGTGCCAGCAGCCAGACAGGGGGCGCGAATACGCAGTATTTT	14	TRBV7-3	TRBJ2-3	TRBD1	few
CASSQGLAGRWGEQFF	TGCGCCAGCAGCCAAGGACTAGCGGGCCGATGGGGAGAGCAGTTCTTC	16	TRBV4-1	TRBJ2-1	TRBD2	few
CASSRRQGNQPQHF	TGTGCCAGCAGTCGACGACAGGGTAATCAGCCCCAGCATTTT	14	TRBV27	TRBJ1-5	TRBD1	few
CASWGQRRKKQYF	TGTGCCAGCTGGGGACAGCGACGTAAAAAGCAGTACTTC	13	TRBV28	TRBJ2-7	TRBD1	few
CASSRLAAANTGELFF	TGTGCCAGCAGTCGACTAGCTGCAGCGAACACCGGGGAGCTGTTTTTT	16	TRBV6-2/TRBV6-3	TRBJ2-2	TRBD2	-
CASSFGRGASAGNEQFF	TGTGCCAGCAGTTTTGGGAGGGGGGCCTCGGCTGGCAATGAGCAGTTCTTC	17	TRBV12-3/TRBV12-4	TRBJ2-1	-	many
CASSLLASGRETQYF	TGTGCCAGCAGCTTACTCGCCAGCGGGAGGGAGACCCAGTACTTC	15	TRBV7-2	TRBJ2-5	TRBD2	many
CATSREAGAAWDEQFF	TGTGCCACCAGCAGAGAAGCGGGGGCCGCTTGGGATGAGCAGTTCTTC	16	TRBV15	TRBJ2-1	TRBD2	-
CATSRDQDRALWSNQPQHF	TGTGCCACCAGCAGAGATCAGGACAGGGCGCTTTGGAGCAATCAGCCCCAGCATTTT	19	TRBV15	TRBJ1-5	TRBD1	-
CASSLDRRTVF	TGTGCCAGCAGTCTGGACAGGCGGACGGTCTTC	11	TRBV28	TRBJ2-1	TRBD1	few
CASSPRDRMLTGANVLTF	TGTGCCAGCAGCCCTCGGGACAGGATGTTAACTGGGGCCAACGTCCTGACTTTC	18	TRBV7-9	TRBJ2-6	TRBD1	few
CASSGDRGGYGYTF	TGTGCCAGCAGCGGGGACAGGGGAGGGTATGGCTACACCTTC	14	TRBV7-2	TRBJ1-2	TRBD1	many
CASRLTDNTEAFF	TGTGCCAGCAGACTGACAGATAACACTGAAGCTTTCTTT	13	TRBV27	TRBJ1-1	-	few
CASSRGVFSPLHF	TGTGCCAGCAGCCGGGGGGTTTTCTCACCCCTCCACTTT	13	TRBV7-2	TRBJ1-6	-	many
CASSPPEGSWDTQYF	TGTGCCAGCAGCCCTCCGGAGGGCTCTTGGGATACGCAGTATTTT	15	TRBV28	TRBJ2-3	-	few
CATSDLREDTDTQYF	TGTGCCACCAGTGATTTGCGGGAGGACACAGATACGCAGTATTTT	15	TRBV24-1	TRBJ2-3	TRBD2	-
CASSTQGQGRAEAFF	TGTGCCAGCAGCACTCAGGGACAGGGGAGGGCTGAAGCTTTCTTT	15	TRBV7-2	TRBJ1-1	TRBD1	many
CASSLQQQGGNEQFF	TGCGCCAGCAGCTTACAACAACAGGGTGGCAATGAGCAGTTCTTC	15	TRBV5-1	TRBJ2-1	-	-
CSVSTPTDTQYF	TGCAGCGTTTCTACTCCCACAGATACGCAGTATTTT	12	TRBV29-1	TRBJ2-3	-	-
CASSPRLASSYEQYF	TGTGCCAGCAGTCCCAGACTAGCGAGCTCCTACGAGCAGTACTTC	15	TRBV27	TRBJ2-7	TRBD2	-
CASSHGTTQETQYF	TGTGCCAGCAGCCACGGTACGACGCAAGAGACCCAGTACTTC	14	TRBV7-9	TRBJ2-5	-	few
CASSDGGQGVSGYTF	TGTGCCAGCAGTGATGGGGGACAGGGGGTCAGCGGCTACACCTTC	15	TRBV2	TRBJ1-2	TRBD1	-
CASSSTLGGPAYNEQFF	TGTGCCAGCTCATCGACGCTAGGGGGCCCTGCCTACAATGAGCAGTTCTTC	17	TRBV18	TRBJ2-1	TRBD1	few
CALGGGGSGPYNEQFF	TGTGCCCTCGGGGGGGGCGGGTCGGGACCCTACAATGAGCAGTTCTTC	16	TRBV5-4	TRBJ2-1	TRBD2	few
CASSPRDRVFYEQYF	TGTGCCAGCAGCCCCCGGGACAGGGTCTTCTACGAGCAGTACTTC	15	TRBV27	TRBJ2-7	TRBD1	few